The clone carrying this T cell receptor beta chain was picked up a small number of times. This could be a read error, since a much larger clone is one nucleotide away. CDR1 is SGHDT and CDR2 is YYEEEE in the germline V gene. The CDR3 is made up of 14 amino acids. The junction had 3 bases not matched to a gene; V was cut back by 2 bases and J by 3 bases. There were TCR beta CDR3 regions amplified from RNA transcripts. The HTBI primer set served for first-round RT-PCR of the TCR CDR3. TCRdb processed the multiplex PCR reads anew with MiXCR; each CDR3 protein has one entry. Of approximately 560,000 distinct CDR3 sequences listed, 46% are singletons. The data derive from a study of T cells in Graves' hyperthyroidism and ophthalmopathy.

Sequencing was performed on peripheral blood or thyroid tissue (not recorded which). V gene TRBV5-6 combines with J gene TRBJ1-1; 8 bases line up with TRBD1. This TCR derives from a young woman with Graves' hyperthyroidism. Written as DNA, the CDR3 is TGTGCCAGCAGCTTAGAACAGGGGGACACTGAAGCTTTCTTT. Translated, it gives CASSLEQGDTEAFF.